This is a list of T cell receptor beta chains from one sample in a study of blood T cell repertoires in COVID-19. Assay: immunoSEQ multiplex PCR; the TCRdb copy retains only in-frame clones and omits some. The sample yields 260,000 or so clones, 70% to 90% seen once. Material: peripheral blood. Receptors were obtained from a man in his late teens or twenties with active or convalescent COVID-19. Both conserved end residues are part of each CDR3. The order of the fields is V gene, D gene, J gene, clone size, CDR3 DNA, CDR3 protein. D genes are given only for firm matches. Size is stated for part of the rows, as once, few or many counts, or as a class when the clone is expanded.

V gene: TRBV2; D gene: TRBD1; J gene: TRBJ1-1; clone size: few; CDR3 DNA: TGTGCCAGCAGCCGAGACAGGGGCACTGAAGCTTTCTTT; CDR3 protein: CASSRDRGTEAFF
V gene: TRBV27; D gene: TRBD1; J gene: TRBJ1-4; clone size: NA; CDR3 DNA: TGTGCCAGCAGTTCGCGGACAGGCTTCGAAAAACTGTTTTTT; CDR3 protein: CASSSRTGFEKLFF
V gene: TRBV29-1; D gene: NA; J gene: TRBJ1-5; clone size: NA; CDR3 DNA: TGCAGCGTTGAGTGGATAAGAGGGCAGCCCCAGCATTTT; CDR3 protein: CSVEWIRGQPQHF
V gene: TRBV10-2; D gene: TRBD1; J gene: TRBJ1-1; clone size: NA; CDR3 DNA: TGCGCCAGCAGTGAGTCTAGGGGGCTGAACACTGAAGCTTTCTTT; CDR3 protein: CASSESRGLNTEAFF
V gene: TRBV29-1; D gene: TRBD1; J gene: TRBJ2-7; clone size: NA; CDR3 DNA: TGCAGCGTGTTGGACCGGACAGGCAGTCACGAGCAGTACTTC; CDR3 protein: CSVLDRTGSHEQYF
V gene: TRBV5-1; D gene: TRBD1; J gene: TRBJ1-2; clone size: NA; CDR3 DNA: TGCGCCAGCAGCTTGGGCGGACAGGGGATGGGTGGCTACACCTTC; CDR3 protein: CASSLGGQGMGGYTF
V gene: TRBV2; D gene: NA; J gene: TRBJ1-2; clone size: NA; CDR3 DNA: TGTGCCAGCAGAGCGGGGGGATTTGGCTACACCTTC; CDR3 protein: CASRAGGFGYTF
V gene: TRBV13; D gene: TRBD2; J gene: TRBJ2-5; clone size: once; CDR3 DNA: TGTGCCAGCAGCTTAGGCGCTAGCGGGGTCCAAGAGACCCAGTACTTC; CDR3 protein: CASSLGASGVQETQYF
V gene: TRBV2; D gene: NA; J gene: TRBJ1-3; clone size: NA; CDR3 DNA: TGTGCCAGCAGCGAGGGGGACGGCTCTGGAAACACCATATATTTT; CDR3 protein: CASSEGDGSGNTIYF
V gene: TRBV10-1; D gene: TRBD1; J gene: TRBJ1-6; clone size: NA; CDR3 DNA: TGCGCCAGAACCTTAGGGGGCGGAGGGGCTTATAATTCACCCCTCCACTTT; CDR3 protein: CARTLGGGGAYNSPLHF
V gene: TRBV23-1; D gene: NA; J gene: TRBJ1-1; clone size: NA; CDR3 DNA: TGCGCCAGCAGTCAATCTTGTTTGGAGGGATTTATGAACACTGAAGCTTTCTTT; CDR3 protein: CASSQSCLEGFMNTEAFF
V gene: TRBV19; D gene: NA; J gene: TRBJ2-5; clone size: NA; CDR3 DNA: TGTGCGGCCGGGGGTTTCGGCTACCAAGAGACCCAGTACTTC; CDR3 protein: CAAGGFGYQETQYF
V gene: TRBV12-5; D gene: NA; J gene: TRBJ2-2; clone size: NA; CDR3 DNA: TGTGCTAGTGGCCTCCCATGGACAGAACGCACCGGGGAGCTGTTTTTT; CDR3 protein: CASGLPWTERTGELFF
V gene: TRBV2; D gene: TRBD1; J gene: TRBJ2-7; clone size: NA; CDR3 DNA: TGTGCCAGCAGTGAACGGACAGGGACCTACGAGCAGTACTTC; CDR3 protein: CASSERTGTYEQYF
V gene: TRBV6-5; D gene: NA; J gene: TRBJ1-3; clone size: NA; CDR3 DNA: TGTGCCAGCGGCGCGGGGGGTGGAAACACCATATATTTT; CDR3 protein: CASGAGGGNTIYF
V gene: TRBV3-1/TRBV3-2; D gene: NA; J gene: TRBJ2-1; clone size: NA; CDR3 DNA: TGTGCCAGCAGCCAAATGACAGGCTCCTACAATGAGCAGTTCTTC; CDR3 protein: CASSQMTGSYNEQFF
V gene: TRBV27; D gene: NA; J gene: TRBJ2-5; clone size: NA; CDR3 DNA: TGTGCCAGCAGGGGCGCAGAGACCCAGTACTTC; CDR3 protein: CASRGAETQYF
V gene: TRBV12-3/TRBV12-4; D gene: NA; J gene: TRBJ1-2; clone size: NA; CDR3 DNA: TGTGCCAGCAGTTTTGGGGGCCCCTATGGCTACACCTTC; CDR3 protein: CASSFGGPYGYTF
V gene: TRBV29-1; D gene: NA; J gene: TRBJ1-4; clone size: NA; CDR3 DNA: TGCAGCGTTGAAGCCGGCGGAGATAATGAAAAACTGTTTTTT; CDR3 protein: CSVEAGGDNEKLFF
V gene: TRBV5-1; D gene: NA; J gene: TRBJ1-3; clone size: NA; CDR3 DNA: TGCGCCAGCAGCTTGCAGGAATCTGGAAACACCATATATTTT; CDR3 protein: CASSLQESGNTIYF
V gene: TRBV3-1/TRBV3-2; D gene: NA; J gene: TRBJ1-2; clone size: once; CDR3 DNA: TGTGCCAGTGGAGAGGGATATGGCTACACCTTC; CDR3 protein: CASGEGYGYTF
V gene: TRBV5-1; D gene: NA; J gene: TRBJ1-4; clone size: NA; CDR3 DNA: TGCGCCAGCAGGAACAGAGATAATGAAAAACTGTTTTTT; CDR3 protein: CASRNRDNEKLFF
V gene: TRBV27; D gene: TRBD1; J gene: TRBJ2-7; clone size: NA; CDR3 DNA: TGTGCCAGCAGATTCGGACAGGGTCGAGGGTACGAGCAGTACTTC; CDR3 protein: CASRFGQGRGYEQYF
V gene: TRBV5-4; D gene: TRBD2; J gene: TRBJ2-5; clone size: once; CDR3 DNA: TGTGCCAGCAGCTGGACTAGAGGGTCGGAGACCCAGTACTTC; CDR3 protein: CASSWTRGSETQYF
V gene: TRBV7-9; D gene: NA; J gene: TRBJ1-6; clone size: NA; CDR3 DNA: TGTGCCAGCAGCTACGCTGAGGGGGGAGGGATCAATTCACCCCTCCACTTT; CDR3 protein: CASSYAEGGGINSPLHF
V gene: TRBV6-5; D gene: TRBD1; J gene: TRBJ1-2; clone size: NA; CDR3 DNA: TGTGCCAGCAGTCACCGACAGGGTACCTTC; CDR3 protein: CASSHRQGTF